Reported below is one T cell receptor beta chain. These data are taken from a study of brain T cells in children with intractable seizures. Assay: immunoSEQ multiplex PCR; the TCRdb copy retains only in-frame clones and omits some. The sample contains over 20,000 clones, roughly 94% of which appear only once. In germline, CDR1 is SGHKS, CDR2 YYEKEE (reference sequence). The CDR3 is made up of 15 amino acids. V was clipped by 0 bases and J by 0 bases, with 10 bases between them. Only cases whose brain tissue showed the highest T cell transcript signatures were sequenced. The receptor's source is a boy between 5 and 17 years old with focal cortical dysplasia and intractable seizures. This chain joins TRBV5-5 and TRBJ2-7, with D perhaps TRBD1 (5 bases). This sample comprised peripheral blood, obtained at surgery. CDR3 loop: CASSLAGHSSYEQYF. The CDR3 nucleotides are TGTGCCAGCAGCTTGGCAGGGCACAGCTCCTACGAGCAGTACTTC.